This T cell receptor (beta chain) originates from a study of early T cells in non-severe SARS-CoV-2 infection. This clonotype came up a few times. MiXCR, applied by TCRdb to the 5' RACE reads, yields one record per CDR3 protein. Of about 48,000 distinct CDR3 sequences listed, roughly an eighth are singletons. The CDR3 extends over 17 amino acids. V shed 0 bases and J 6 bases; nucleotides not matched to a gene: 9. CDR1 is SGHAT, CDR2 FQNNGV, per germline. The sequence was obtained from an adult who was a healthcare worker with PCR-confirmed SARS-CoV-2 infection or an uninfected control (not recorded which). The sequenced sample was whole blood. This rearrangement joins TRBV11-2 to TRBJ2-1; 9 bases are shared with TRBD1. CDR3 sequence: CASSLDWGDREVNEQFF. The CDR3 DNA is TGTGCCAGCAGCTTAGATTGGGGGGACAGGGAGGTCAATGAGCAGTTCTTC.